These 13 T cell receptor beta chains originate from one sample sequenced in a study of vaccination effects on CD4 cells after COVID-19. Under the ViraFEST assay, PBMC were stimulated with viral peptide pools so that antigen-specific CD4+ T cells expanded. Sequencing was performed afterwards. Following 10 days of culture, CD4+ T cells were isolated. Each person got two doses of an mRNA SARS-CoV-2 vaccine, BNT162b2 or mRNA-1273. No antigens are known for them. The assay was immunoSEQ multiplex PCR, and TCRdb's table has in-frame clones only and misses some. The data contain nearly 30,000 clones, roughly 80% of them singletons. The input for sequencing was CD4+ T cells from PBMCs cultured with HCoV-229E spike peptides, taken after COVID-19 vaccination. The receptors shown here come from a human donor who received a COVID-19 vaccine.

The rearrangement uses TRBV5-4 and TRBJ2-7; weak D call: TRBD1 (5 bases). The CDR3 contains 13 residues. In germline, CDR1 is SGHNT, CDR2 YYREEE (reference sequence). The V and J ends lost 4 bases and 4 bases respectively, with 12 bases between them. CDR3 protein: CASSPLQGYEQYF. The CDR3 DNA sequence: TGTGCCAGCAGCCCTCTCCAGGGTTACGAGCAGTACTTC.

CDR3 amino acids: CASSLDRAENSPLHF. In DNA, the CDR3 is TGCGCCAGCAGCTTGGACAGGGCGGAGAATTCACCCCTCCACTTT. The chain has TRBV5-1 and TRBJ1-6, with a weak D call TRBD1 (6 bases). The ends were cut back, 0 bases at V and 7 bases at J, with 11 bases in the middle. The germline CDR1 and CDR2 sequences are SGHRS and YFSETQ. The CDR3 is 15 amino acids.

The CDR3 DNA reads as TGTGCCTGGATCGAGCAGTCTAACTATGGCTACACCTTC. Its translation: CAWIEQSNYGYTF. The chain joins TRBV30 to TRBJ1-2; D uncertain. This CDR3 is built from 13 residues. The germline V gene encodes CDR1 GTSNPN and CDR2 SVGIG (reference sequence). The germline V and J ends were trimmed by 4 bases and 0 bases, with 9 bases remaining between them.

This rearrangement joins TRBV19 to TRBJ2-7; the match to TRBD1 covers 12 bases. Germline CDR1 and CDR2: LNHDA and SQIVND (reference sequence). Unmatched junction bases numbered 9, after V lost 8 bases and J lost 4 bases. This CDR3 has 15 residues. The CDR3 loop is CASGTGTGGTYEQYF. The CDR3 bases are TGTGCCAGTGGAACCGGGACAGGGGGCACATACGAGCAGTACTTC.

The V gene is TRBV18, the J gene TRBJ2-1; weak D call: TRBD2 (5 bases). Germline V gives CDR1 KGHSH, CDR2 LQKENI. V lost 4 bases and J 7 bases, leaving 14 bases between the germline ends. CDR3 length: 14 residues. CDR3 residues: CASSLSGRRNEQFF. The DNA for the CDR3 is TGTGCCAGCTCACTGTCGGGCCGGAGGAATGAGCAGTTCTTC.

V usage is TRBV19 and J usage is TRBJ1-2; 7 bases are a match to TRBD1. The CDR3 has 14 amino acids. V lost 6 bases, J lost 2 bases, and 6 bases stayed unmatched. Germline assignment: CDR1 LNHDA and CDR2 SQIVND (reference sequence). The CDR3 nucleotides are TGTGCCAGTAGGCCGACAGGGTCCAACTATGGCTACACCTTC. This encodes CASRPTGSNYGYTF.

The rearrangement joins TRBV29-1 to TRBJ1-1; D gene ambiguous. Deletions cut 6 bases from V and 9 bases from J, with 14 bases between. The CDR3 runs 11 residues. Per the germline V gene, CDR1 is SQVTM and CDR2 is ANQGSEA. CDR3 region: CSVSKSGKAFF. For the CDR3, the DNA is TGCAGCGTGTCCAAATCCGGGAAAGCTTTCTTT.

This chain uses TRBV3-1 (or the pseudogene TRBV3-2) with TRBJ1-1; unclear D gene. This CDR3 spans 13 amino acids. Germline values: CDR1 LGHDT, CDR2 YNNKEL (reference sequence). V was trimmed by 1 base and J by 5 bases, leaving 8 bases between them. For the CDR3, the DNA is TGTGCCAGCAGCCAAGTAGCTGGAACTGAAGCTTTCTTT. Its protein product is CASSQVAGTEAFF.

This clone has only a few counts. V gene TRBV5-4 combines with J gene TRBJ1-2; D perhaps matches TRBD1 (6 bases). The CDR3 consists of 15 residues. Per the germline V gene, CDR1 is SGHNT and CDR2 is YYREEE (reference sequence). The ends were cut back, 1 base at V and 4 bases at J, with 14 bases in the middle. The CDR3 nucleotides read TGTGCCAGCAGCTTGTCCGCAGGGGACGGCTATGGCTACACCTTC. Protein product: CASSLSAGDGYGYTF.

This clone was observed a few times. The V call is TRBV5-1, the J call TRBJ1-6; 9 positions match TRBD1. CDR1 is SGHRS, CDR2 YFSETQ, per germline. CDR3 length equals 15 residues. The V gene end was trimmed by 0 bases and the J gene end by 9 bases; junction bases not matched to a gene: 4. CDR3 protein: CASSLGTGAGSPLHF. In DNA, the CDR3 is TGCGCCAGCAGCTTGGGGACAGGGGCTGGTTCACCCCTCCACTTT.

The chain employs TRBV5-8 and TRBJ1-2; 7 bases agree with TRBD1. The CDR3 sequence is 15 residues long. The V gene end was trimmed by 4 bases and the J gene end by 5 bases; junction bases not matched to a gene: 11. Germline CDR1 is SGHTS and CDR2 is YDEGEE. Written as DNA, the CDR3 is TGTGCCAGCAGCGGGGGAGACCGGGACAGTTATGGCTACACCTTC. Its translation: CASSGGDRDSYGYTF.

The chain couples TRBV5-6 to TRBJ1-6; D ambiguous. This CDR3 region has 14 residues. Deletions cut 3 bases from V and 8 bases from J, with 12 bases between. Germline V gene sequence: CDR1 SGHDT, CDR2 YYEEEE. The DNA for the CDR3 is TGTGCCAGCAGCTCCGGACGGATTTATTCACCCCTCCACTTT. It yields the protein CASSSGRIYSPLHF.

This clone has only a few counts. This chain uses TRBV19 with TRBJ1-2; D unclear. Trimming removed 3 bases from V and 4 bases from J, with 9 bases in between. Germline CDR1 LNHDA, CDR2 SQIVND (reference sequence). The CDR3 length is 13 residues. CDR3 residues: CASSIPYVYGYTF. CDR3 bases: TGTGCCAGTAGTATTCCCTATGTCTATGGCTACACCTTC.